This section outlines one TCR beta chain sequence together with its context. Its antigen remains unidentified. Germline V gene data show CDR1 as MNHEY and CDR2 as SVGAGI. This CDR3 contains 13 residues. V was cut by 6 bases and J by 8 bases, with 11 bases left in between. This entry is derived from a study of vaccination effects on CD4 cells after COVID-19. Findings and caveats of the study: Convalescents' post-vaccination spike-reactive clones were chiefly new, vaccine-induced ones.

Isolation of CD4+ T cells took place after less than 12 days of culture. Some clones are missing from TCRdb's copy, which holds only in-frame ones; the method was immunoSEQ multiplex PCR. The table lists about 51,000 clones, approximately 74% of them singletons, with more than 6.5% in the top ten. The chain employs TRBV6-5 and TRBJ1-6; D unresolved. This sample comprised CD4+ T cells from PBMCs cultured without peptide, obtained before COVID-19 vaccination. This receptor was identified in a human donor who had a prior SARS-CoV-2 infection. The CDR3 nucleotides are TGTGCCAGCAGAAGACCTCCCGATTCACCCCTCCACTTT. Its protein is CASRRPPDSPLHF.